This T cell receptor beta chain was found in a study of monozygotic twins with cystic fibrosis. Some clones are missing from TCRdb's copy, which holds only in-frame ones; the method was immunoSEQ multiplex PCR. The sample lists 25,000 to 30,000 clones; about nine tenths were seen once. The TCR sequence derives from a girl aged 2 to 9 with cystic fibrosis. Input material: blood.

CDR3 residues: CASSQAPGRNTGELFF. CDR3 sequence (DNA): TGCGCCAGCAGCCAAGCCCCAGGGAGGAACACCGGGGAGCTGTTTTTT. V is TRBV4-1 and J is TRBJ2-2; D may correspond to TRBD1 or TRBD2 (5 bases each). Trimming left V 1 base short and J 1 base short, with 10 bases between. The CDR3 runs to 16 residues. Germline CDR1 is MGHRA and CDR2 is YSYEKL.